These T cell receptor beta chains were read from a single sample in a study of T cells in Graves' hyperthyroidism and ophthalmopathy. TCRdb analysed the multiplex PCR reads with MiXCR anew, one entry per CDR3 protein. The data contain a few hundred thousand distinct CDR3 sequences, roughly 13% of them singletons. The sequenced material came from blood. The receptors stem from a woman aged 40 to 49 with Graves' ophthalmopathy. The conserved cysteine and the conserved F or W are not part of the CDR3 here. A D gene is named only where the DNA matches it firmly.

d_gene	v_gene	j_gene	CDR3aa
NA	TRBV19	TRBJ1-4	ASSLLRPSGLTNEKLF
NA	TRBV12-3/TRBV12-4	TRBJ1-1	ASSSMTGGSTEAF
NA	TRBV3-1	TRBJ2-3	ASSPRGWMQY
NA	TRBV6-2/TRBV6-3	TRBJ1-1	ASSTRKTRRGDNTEAF
NA	TRBV15	TRBJ2-1	ATSRDIGGFNEQF
TRBD1	TRBV6-1	TRBJ2-3	ASSLNRQGTADTQY
NA	TRBV3-1	TRBJ2-7	ASSGGVFAYEQY
NA	TRBV27	TRBJ2-1	ASSSPLGLFNEQF
NA	TRBV7-8	TRBJ1-4	ASSPESGQGGEKLF
TRBD2	TRBV28	TRBJ2-7	ASRTSGNREQY
NA	TRBV15	TRBJ2-7	ATSRGQGRSYEQY
NA	TRBV28	TRBJ1-2	ASSDVGNYGYT
TRBD2	TRBV5-6	TRBJ2-3	ASRQRGLAGGTDTQY
NA	TRBV6-1	TRBJ2-7	ATHPTGGKPYEQY
NA	TRBV5-1	TRBJ1-2	ASRPAGPAAGSYT
NA	TRBV3-1	TRBJ1-1	ASSPLVGREVAF
TRBD1	TRBV27	TRBJ1-6	ASSISDRTPLH
NA	TRBV28	TRBJ2-1	ASSFDRIGEQF
NA	TRBV3-1	TRBJ2-2	ASGWNTGELF
TRBD1	TRBV20-1	TRBJ2-7	SASSYRLQGADEQY
NA	TRBV18	TRBJ2-1	ASSPGGQPYNEQF
TRBD1	TRBV6-1	TRBJ2-3	ASSYGQGVTDTQY
NA	TRBV19	TRBJ2-5	ASSTRTAGTQY
NA	TRBV20-1	TRBJ2-7	SAPNGGPSSYEQY
TRBD1	TRBV20-1	TRBJ1-5	SAIGTGDQPQH
NA	TRBV6-2/TRBV6-3	TRBJ1-5	ASSYPQDNQPQH
TRBD1	TRBV20-1	TRBJ2-7	SAKIFRGREQY
TRBD2	TRBV4-2	TRBJ2-5	ASSQDGGGSETQY
NA	TRBV7-8	TRBJ1-1	ASSFERGNTEAF
TRBD1	TRBV7-9	TRBJ1-1	ASSPGGGRRNTEAF
NA	TRBV28	TRBJ2-1	ASSLYGTVNEQF
TRBD2	TRBV3-1	TRBJ2-7	ASRRLAGDEQY
TRBD2	TRBV15	TRBJ2-3	ATSRDGAGGSSDTQY
TRBD2	TRBV11-3	TRBJ2-1	ASSPRRGGSSYNEQF
TRBD2	TRBV7-2	TRBJ2-1	ASSLWGERGQYNEQF
NA	TRBV20-1	TRBJ1-1	SARSSKAF
NA	TRBV3-1	TRBJ2-3	ASGGFTDTQY